Listed below are T cell receptor beta chains from one sample, sequenced in a study of identical twins. One entry per CDR3 protein results from TCRdb running MiXCR on the 5' RACE reads. Of fewer than 500,000 distinct CDR3 sequences in the sample, less than 25% are singletons; the top ten hold 2.9%. These same data were also listed under a study on T cells expressing NK-cell markers.

Sequencing used CD4+ T cells sorted from blood. The receptors were gathered from a young woman in good health. Each CDR3 is given with its conserved first and last residue. Each record gives: CDR3 length, V gene, clone size, D gene, J gene, CDR3 protein, CDR3 DNA. D genes are given only for firm matches. Size tells how often a clone was seen (once, few, many) or the class of an expanded clone, and some rows leave it out.

cdr3_length: 16; v_call: TRBV5-5; clone_size: few; d_call: .; j_call: TRBJ2-1; cdr3_aa: CASSPEWPGLNNEQFF; cdr3_nt: TGTGCCAGCAGCCCTGAGTGGCCAGGGCTTAACAATGAGCAGTTCTTC
cdr3_length: 15; v_call: TRBV5-1; clone_size: few; d_call: .; j_call: TRBJ1-2; cdr3_aa: CASSLVQRGQYGYTF; cdr3_nt: TGCGCCAGCAGCTTGGTTCAGCGGGGACAATATGGCTACACCTTC
cdr3_length: 11; v_call: TRBV29-1; clone_size: many; d_call: .; j_call: TRBJ1-2; cdr3_aa: CSVELNYGYTF; cdr3_nt: TGCAGCGTTGAGTTAAACTATGGCTACACCTTC
cdr3_length: 14; v_call: TRBV6-5; clone_size: .; d_call: .; j_call: TRBJ2-7; cdr3_aa: CASSLTGIAHEQYF; cdr3_nt: TGTGCCAGCAGTTTGACAGGTATTGCCCACGAGCAGTACTTC
cdr3_length: 11; v_call: TRBV12-3/TRBV12-4; clone_size: .; d_call: .; j_call: TRBJ1-1; cdr3_aa: CASSNFFEAFF; cdr3_nt: TGTGCCAGCAGTAATTTTTTTGAAGCTTTCTTT
cdr3_length: 13; v_call: TRBV15; clone_size: .; d_call: .; j_call: TRBJ2-3; cdr3_aa: CATSRDRGDTQYF; cdr3_nt: TGTGCCACCAGCAGAGATCGGGGAGATACGCAGTATTTT
cdr3_length: 14; v_call: TRBV6-1; clone_size: .; d_call: TRBD2; j_call: TRBJ2-1; cdr3_aa: CASSALADYNEQFF; cdr3_nt: TGTGCCAGCAGTGCCCTAGCGGACTACAATGAGCAGTTCTTC
cdr3_length: 14; v_call: TRBV7-9; clone_size: .; d_call: TRBD2; j_call: TRBJ2-3; cdr3_aa: CASSWGTSRDTQYF; cdr3_nt: TGTGCCAGCAGCTGGGGGACTAGCAGGGATACGCAGTATTTT
cdr3_length: 13; v_call: TRBV7-2; clone_size: .; d_call: .; j_call: TRBJ2-1; cdr3_aa: CASSFGGDFPPFF; cdr3_nt: TGTGCCAGCAGCTTTGGAGGGGACTTCCCCCCGTTCTTC
cdr3_length: 15; v_call: TRBV18; clone_size: few; d_call: TRBD1; j_call: TRBJ2-7; cdr3_aa: CASSPIAGTGGEQYF; cdr3_nt: TGTGCCAGCTCACCGATTGCTGGGACAGGGGGCGAGCAGTACTTC